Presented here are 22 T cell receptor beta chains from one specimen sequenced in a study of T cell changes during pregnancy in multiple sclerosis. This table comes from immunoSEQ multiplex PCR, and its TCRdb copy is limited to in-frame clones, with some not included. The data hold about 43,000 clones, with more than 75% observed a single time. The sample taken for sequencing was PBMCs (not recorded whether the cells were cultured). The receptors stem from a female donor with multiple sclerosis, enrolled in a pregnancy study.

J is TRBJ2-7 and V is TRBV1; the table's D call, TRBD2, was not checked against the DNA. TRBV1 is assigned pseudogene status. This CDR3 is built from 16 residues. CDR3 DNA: TGCACCAGCAGCCACGGACTAGACCCGGACTTGTTCGAGCAGTACTTC. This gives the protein CTSSHGLDPDLFEQYF.

Here the CDR3 DNA reads TGTGCCAGCAGTGACACAGCGGACACAGATACGCAGTATTTT. It yields the protein CASSDTADTDTQYF. The chain couples TRBV6-4 to TRBJ2-3, with a tentative D call TRBD2 (5 bases). Germline V gives CDR1 MRHNA, CDR2 SNTAGT. This CDR3 is built from 14 residues. V lost 2 bases, J lost 2 bases, and 8 bases lay in between.

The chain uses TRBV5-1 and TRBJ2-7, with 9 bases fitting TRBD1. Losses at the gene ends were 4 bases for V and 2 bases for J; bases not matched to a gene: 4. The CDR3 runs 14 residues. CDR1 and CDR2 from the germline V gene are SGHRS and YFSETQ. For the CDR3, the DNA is TGCGCCAGCAGCACGTGGACAGGGGCCTACGAGCAGTACTTC. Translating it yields CASSTWTGAYEQYF.

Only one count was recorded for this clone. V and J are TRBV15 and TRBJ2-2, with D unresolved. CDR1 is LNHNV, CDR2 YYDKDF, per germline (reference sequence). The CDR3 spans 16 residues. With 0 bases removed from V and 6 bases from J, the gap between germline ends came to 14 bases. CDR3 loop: CATSRDIKTVSGELFF. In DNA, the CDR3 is TGTGCCACCAGCAGAGATATTAAGACCGTCTCCGGGGAGCTGTTTTTT.

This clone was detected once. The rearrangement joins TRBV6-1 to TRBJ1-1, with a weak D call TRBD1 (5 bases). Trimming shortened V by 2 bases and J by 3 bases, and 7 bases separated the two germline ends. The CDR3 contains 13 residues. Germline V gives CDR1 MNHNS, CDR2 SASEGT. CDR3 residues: CASSELTDTEAFF. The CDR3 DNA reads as TGTGCCAGCAGTGAACTGACAGACACTGAAGCTTTCTTT.

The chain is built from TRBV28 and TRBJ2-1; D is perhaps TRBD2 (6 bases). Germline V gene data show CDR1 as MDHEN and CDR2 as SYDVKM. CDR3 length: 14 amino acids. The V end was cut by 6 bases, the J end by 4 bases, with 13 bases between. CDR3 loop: CASSLNRGYNEQFF. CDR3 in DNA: TGTGCCAGCAGCTTGAACCGGGGGTACAATGAGCAGTTCTTC. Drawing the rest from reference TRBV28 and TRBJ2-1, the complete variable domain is DVKVTQSSRYLVKRTGEKVFLECVQDMDHENMFWYRQDPGLGLRLIYFSYDVKMKEKGDIPEGYSVSREKKERFSLILESASTNQTSMYLCASSLNRGYNEQFFGPGTRLTVL.

The CDR3 nucleotides are TGTGCCAGCAGCGCCCGTGACAGGGCCCCCCGTAGAGGGGAGAACACCGGGGAGCTGTTTTTT. Translating it yields CASSARDRAPRRGENTGELFF. J is TRBJ2-2 and V is TRBV9; 7 positions match TRBD1. With V trimmed by 3 bases and J by 1 base, 21 bases remained unmatched. Germline assignment: CDR1 SGDLS and CDR2 YYNGEE. The CDR3 loop spans 21 amino acids. The full variable domain, its missing parts supplied by reference TRBV9 and TRBJ2-2, is DSGVTQTPKHLITATGQRVTLRCSPRSGDLSVYWYQQSLDQGLQFLIQYYNGEERAKGNILERFSAQQFPDLHSELNLSSLELGDSALYFCASSARDRAPRRGENTGELFFGEGSRLTVL.

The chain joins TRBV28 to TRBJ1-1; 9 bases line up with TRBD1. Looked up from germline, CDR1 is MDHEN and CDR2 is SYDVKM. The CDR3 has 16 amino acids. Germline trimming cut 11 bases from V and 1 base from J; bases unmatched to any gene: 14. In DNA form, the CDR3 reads TGTGCCGCCCGCCGACGGACAGGGGAATGGAACACTGAAGCTTTCTTT. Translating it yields CAARRRTGEWNTEAFF.

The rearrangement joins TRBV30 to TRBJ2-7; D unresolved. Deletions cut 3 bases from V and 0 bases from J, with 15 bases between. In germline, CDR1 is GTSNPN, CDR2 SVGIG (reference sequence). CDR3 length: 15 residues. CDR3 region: CAWSALGTRSYEQYF. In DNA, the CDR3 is TGTGCCTGGAGCGCTCTGGGTACCCGCTCCTACGAGCAGTACTTC. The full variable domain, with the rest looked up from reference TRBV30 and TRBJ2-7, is SQTIHQWPATLVQPVGSPLSLECTVEGTSNPNLYWYRQAAGRGLQLLFYSVGIGQISSEVPQNLSASRPQDRQFILSSKKLLLSDSGFYLCAWSALGTRSYEQYFGPGTRLTVT.

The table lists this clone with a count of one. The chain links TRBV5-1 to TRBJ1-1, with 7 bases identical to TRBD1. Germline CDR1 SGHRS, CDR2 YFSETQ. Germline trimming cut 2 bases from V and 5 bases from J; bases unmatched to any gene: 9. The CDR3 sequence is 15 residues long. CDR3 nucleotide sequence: TGCGCCAGCAGCTTCTTTAGCACAGGGGAGACTGAAGCTTTCTTT. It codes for CASSFFSTGETEAFF.

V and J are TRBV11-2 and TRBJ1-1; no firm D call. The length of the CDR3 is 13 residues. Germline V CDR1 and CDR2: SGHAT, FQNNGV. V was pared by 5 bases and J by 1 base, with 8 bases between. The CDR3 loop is CASSTTENTEAFF. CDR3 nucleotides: TGTGCCAGCAGCACAACAGAGAACACTGAAGCTTTCTTT.

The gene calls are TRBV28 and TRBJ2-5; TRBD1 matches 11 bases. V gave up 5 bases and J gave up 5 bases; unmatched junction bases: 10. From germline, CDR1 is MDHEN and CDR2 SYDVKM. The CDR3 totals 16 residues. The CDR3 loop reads CASSTGQGAYAETQYF. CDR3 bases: TGTGCCAGCAGTACAGGACAGGGGGCATACGCGGAGACCCAGTACTTC.

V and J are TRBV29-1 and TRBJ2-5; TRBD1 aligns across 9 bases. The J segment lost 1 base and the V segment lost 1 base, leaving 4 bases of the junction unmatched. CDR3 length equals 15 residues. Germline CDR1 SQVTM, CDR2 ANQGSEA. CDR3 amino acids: CSVEGDRGIQETQYF. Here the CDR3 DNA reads TGCAGCGTTGAAGGAGACAGGGGGATCCAAGAGACCCAGTACTTC. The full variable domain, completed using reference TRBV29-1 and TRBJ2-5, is SAVISQKPSRDICQRGTSLTIQCQVDSQVTMMFWYRQQPGQSLTLIATANQGSEATYESGFVIDKFPISRPNLTFSTLTVSNMSPEDSSIYLCSVEGDRGIQETQYFGPGTRLLVL.

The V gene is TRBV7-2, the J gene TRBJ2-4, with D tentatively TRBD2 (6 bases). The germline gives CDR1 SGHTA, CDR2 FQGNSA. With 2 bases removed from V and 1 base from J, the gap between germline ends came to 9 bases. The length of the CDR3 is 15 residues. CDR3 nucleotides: TGTGCCAGCAGCTTAACGGGAGTCGCCAAAAACATTCAGTACTTC. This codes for CASSLTGVAKNIQYF. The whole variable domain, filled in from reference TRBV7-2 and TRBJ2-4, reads GAGVSQSPSNKVTEKGKDVELRCDPISGHTALYWYRQSLGQGLEFLIYFQGNSAPDKSGLPSDRFSAERTGGSVSTLTIQRTQQEDSAVYLCASSLTGVAKNIQYFGAGTRLSVL.

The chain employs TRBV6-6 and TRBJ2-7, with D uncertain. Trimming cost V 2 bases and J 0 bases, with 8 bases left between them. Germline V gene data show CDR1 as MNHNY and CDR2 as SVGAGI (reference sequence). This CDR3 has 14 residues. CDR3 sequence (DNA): TGTGCCAGCAGTTACGGCAGTTTCTCCTACGAGCAGTACTTC. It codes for CASSYGSFSYEQYF.

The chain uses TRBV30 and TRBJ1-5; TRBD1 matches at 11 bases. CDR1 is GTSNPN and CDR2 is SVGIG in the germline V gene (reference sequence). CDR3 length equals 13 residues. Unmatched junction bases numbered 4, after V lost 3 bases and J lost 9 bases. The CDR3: CAWSLGTGGPQHF. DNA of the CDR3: TGTGCCTGGAGCCTCGGGACAGGGGGGCCCCAGCATTTT.

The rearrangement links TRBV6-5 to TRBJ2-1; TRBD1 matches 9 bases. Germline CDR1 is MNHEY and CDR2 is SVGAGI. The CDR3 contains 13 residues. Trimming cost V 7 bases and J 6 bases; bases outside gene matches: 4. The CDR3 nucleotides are TGTGCCAGCATTGGGACAGGGCCCAATGAGCAGTTCTTC. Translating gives CASIGTGPNEQFF.

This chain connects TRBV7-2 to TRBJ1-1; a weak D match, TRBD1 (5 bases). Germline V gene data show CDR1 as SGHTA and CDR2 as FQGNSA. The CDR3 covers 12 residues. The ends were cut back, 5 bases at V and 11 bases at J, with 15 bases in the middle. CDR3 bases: TGTGCCAGCAGCCCTGGGACCGGGCGTGCTTTCTTT. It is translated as CASSPGTGRAFF.

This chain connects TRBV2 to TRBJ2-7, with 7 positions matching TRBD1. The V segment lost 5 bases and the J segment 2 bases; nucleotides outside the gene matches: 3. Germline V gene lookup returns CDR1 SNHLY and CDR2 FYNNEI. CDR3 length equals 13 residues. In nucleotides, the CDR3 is TGTGCCAGCAGTCGGGACAGTACCTACGAGCAGTACTTC. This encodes CASSRDSTYEQYF.

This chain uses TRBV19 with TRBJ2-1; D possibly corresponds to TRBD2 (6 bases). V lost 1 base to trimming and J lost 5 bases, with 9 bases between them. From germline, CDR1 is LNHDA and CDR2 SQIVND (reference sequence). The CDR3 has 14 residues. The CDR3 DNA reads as TGTGCCAGTAGTATAGGGGGGGTGGACAATGAGCAGTTCTTC. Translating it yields CASSIGGVDNEQFF.

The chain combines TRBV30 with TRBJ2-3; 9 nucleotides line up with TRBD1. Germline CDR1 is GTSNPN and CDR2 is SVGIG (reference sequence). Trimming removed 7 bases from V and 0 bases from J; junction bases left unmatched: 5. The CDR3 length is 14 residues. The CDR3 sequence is CASGQGASTDTQYF. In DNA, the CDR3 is TGTGCCTCGGGACAGGGAGCTAGCACAGATACGCAGTATTTT.

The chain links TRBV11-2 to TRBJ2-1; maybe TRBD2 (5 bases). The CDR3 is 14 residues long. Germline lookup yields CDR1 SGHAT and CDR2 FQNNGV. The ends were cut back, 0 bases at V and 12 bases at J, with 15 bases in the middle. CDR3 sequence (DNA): TGTGCCAGCAGCTTAGATAGAGCGGACGGAAGGCAGTTCTTC. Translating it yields CASSLDRADGRQFF. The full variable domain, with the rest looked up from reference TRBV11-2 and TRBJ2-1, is EAGVAQSPRYKIIEKRQSVAFWCNPISGHATLYWYQQILGQGPKLLIQFQNNGVVDDSQLPKDRFSAERLKGVDSTLKIQPAKLEDSAVYLCASSLDRADGRQFFGPGTRLTVL.